This T cell receptor (beta chain) was observed in a study of cytomegalovirus exposure and HLA in healthy donors. Only in-frame clones appear in the TCRdb table, and some are missing; sequencing was by immunoSEQ multiplex PCR. The table shows almost 70,000 clones, with roughly 95% occurring only once. Comments on this clone: Its target is unknown.

This CDR3 has 16 amino acids. V was shortened by 4 bases and J by 1 base, with 13 bases between the two germline ends. The germline V gene encodes CDR1 SEHNR and CDR2 FQNEAQ (reference sequence). Study-wide results and limits: The classifier reportedly diagnosed cytomegalovirus status with high sensitivity and specificity.

The specimen was PBMCs. This receptor was obtained from a woman aged 18-29 years in good health and CMV-seropositive. The chain couples TRBV7-9 to TRBJ2-2; the D gene is possibly TRBD2 (6 bases). CDR3 DNA: TGTGCCAGCAGCTCCTTTGGGGGGTTGAACACCGGGGAGCTGTTTTTT. Encoded protein: CASSSFGGLNTGELFF.